This record concerns one T cell receptor (beta chain) sequence. Its antigen is unknown. Per the germline V gene, CDR1 is SQVTM and CDR2 is ANQGSEA. The CDR3 consists of 13 residues. V was pared by 2 bases and J by 5 bases, with 12 bases between. Samples held 1-10 million cryopreserved PBMC before DNA extraction. Samples were assayed with immunoSEQ v3.0 at survey level. Measured with immunoSEQ multiplex PCR; TCRdb has only the in-frame clones, and not every one. The sample has about 43,000 clones; about 89% are singletons. This entry comes from a study of long-term antiretroviral therapy in people with HIV. Study-wide results and caveats: Increased diversity was seen after ART, yet it remained lower than in transplant donor controls. Controls exceeded HIV repertoires in CDR3 length range. Clones expanded before ART dominated the repertoire at all time points.

The specimen was unsorted PBMCs, collected 0.1 years before starting antiretroviral therapy. The receptor comes from a woman aged 45-59 years with HIV. The chain is built from TRBV29-1 and TRBJ1-2; D is uncertain. The chain's CDR3 is CSVELAWGYGYTF. For the CDR3, the DNA is TGCAGCGTTGAACTGGCTTGGGGATATGGCTACACCTTC.